These 15 T cell receptor beta chains were sequenced from one sample in a study of PD-L1 blockade in urothelial cancer. Produced via immunoSEQ multiplex PCR; TCRdb's table is partial and in-frame only. The table includes around 80,000 clones, roughly 90% detected once. Time point: peripheral blood 6 weeks after treatment start. Specimen: PBMCs, collected around atezolizumab (anti-PD-L1) treatment. All receptors come from a woman aged 80 or over with urothelial cancer.

This clone appeared once. CDR3 residues: CASSLRQGVEKLFF. CDR3 nucleotide sequence: TGCGCCAGCAGCTTGAGACAGGGAGTTGAAAAACTGTTTTTT. The chain couples TRBV5-1 to TRBJ1-4, with 7 bases that match TRBD1. V shed 1 base and J 7 bases; nucleotides not matched to a gene: 4. The CDR3 contains 14 residues. Germline CDR1 SGHRS, CDR2 YFSETQ.

The chain uses TRBV2 and TRBJ1-5; D is ambiguous. CDR1 and CDR2 from the germline V gene are SNHLY and FYNNEI. The V gene lost 1 base and the J gene lost 6 bases, with 22 bases spanning the gap. The CDR3 runs 18 residues. CDR3 bases: TGTGCCAGCAGTGAAGATTGGTCCGGGGTGGCCCCCGGTCAGCCCCAGCATTTT. Translated: CASSEDWSGVAPGQPQHF.

The V gene is TRBV18, the J gene TRBJ2-2; TRBD2 aligns across 16 bases. The germline V gene encodes CDR1 KGHSH and CDR2 LQKENI. This CDR3 is built from 18 residues. The V and J ends lost 10 bases and 3 bases, in that order; junction bases with no gene match: 11. The CDR3 protein is CATSAGLAGGPDTGELFF. CDR3 DNA: TGTGCCACCTCGGCGGGACTAGCGGGAGGGCCTGACACCGGGGAGCTGTTTTTT. The full variable domain, with the rest looked up from reference TRBV18 and TRBJ2-2, is NAGVMQNPRHLVRRRGQEARLRCSPMKGHSHVYWYRQLPEEGLKFMVYLQKENIIDESGMPKERFSAEFPKEGPSILRIQQVVRGDSAAYFCATSAGLAGGPDTGELFFGEGSRLTVL.

The gene calls are TRBV5-1 and TRBJ2-3; the match to TRBD1 covers 12 bases. From germline, CDR1 is SGHRS and CDR2 YFSETQ. CDR3 length: 16 amino acids. Trimming at V came to 0 bases and at J to 4 bases, leaving 3 bases not matched to a gene. The CDR3 DNA is TGCGCCAGCAGCTTGGCGGGGACAGGGGGCGCAGATACGCAGTATTTT. This gives the protein CASSLAGTGGADTQYF.

The chain combines TRBV30 with TRBJ2-2; 7 positions match TRBD2. Trimming took 2 bases from V and 5 from J; bases not matched to a gene: 14. The germline gives CDR1 GTSNPN, CDR2 SVGIG (reference sequence). This CDR3 has 17 amino acids. The CDR3 is CAWSLKRGGLGTGELFF. The CDR3 bases are TGTGCCTGGAGTCTCAAGCGCGGGGGTCTTGGGACCGGGGAGCTGTTTTTT.

The CDR3: CASSYEGLSNTGELFF. The CDR3 DNA reads as TGTGCCAGCAGTTACGAGGGACTGTCGAACACCGGGGAGCTGTTTTTT. The V and J genes are TRBV6-6 and TRBJ2-2; possible D gene TRBD2, 6 bases. This CDR3 comprises 16 residues. Trimming pared 2 bases from V and 0 bases from J, leaving 10 bases between. CDR1 and CDR2 (germline): MNHNY, SVGAGI (reference sequence).

The chain employs TRBV30 and TRBJ2-7; 11 bases match TRBD2. Germline V gene lookup returns CDR1 GTSNPN and CDR2 SVGIG (reference sequence). The CDR3 totals 14 residues. V was clipped by 6 bases and J by 3 bases; unmatched bases: 7. The CDR3 sequence: CACSLAGGYYEQYF. In DNA, the CDR3 is TGTGCCTGTTCTCTAGCGGGAGGATACTACGAGCAGTACTTC.

The chain joins TRBV10-3 to TRBJ2-3; tentative D call: TRBD1 (6 bases). This CDR3 spans 14 amino acids. Deletions cut 9 bases from V and 2 bases from J, with 15 bases between. CDR1 ENHRY and CDR2 SYGVKD come from the germline V gene. DNA of the CDR3: TGTGCCATGGCAGGGACACTGAACACAGATACGCAGTATTTT. It encodes CAMAGTLNTDTQYF.

This chain links TRBV19 with TRBJ2-2; 10 nucleotides align to TRBD2. V was pared by 7 bases and J by 6 bases, with 5 bases of the junction left unmatched. CDR1 is LNHDA and CDR2 is SQIVND in the germline V gene (reference sequence). This CDR3 has 14 amino acids. This chain's CDR3 is CASTSGSAAGELFF. Written as DNA, the CDR3 is TGTGCCAGTACTAGCGGGAGCGCAGCCGGGGAGCTGTTTTTT.

The V and J genes are TRBV19 and TRBJ2-1, with D maybe TRBD2 (6 bases). Trimming pared 5 bases from V and 15 bases from J, leaving 14 bases between. Germline CDR1 is LNHDA and CDR2 is SQIVND (reference sequence). The CDR3 has 11 amino acids. CDR3 DNA: TGTGCCAGTAGTTCGTCGACTAGTGCGTTCTTC. Protein sequence: CASSSSTSAFF.

V usage is TRBV28 and J usage is TRBJ2-5, with 14 positions matching TRBD2. The CDR3 extends over 15 amino acids. Germline CDR1 MDHEN, CDR2 SYDVKM. V lost 5 bases and J lost 4; bases outside the gene matches: 3. In nucleotides, the CDR3 is TGTGCCAGCAGTGAAGGACTAGCGGGAGGAGAGACCCAGTACTTC. As protein: CASSEGLAGGETQYF.

The chain couples TRBV19 to TRBJ2-3, with D maybe TRBD2 (6 bases). This CDR3 comprises 16 residues. Germline lookup yields CDR1 LNHDA and CDR2 SQIVND (reference sequence). V was trimmed by 4 bases and J by 4 bases, leaving 18 bases between them. CDR3 amino acids: CASSSGRRDVADTQYF. In nucleotides, the CDR3 is TGTGCCAGTAGTAGTGGGCGGCGGGACGTTGCAGATACGCAGTATTTT.

The chain recombines TRBV19 with TRBJ2-7; 7 nucleotides line up with TRBD1. This CDR3 comprises 15 residues. The junction had 10 bases not matched to a gene; V was cut back by 6 bases and J by 2 bases. Looked up from germline, CDR1 is LNHDA and CDR2 is SQIVND (reference sequence). CDR3 region: CASSPGTVGAYEQYF. The CDR3 bases are TGTGCCAGTAGCCCCGGGACAGTGGGGGCCTACGAGCAGTACTTC.

The J gene is TRBJ2-2, the V gene TRBV27; D gene unclear. Germline V gene lookup returns CDR1 MNHEY and CDR2 SMNVEV (reference sequence). Deletions cut 4 bases from V and 4 bases from J, with 4 bases between. This CDR3 has 12 amino acids. CDR3 sequence reads: CASSSSTGELFF. DNA of the CDR3: TGTGCCAGCAGTTCGTCCACCGGGGAGCTGTTTTTT.

The CDR3, as DNA: TGTGCCAGCAGCGTTTCGGGAGGGTTCGGGGAGCTGTTTTTT. It encodes CASSVSGGFGELFF. The chain carries TRBV9 and TRBJ2-2; TRBD2 agrees at 8 bases. CDR3 length: 14 residues. In germline, CDR1 is SGDLS, CDR2 YYNGEE. With V trimmed by 2 bases and J by 7 bases, 4 bases remained unmatched.